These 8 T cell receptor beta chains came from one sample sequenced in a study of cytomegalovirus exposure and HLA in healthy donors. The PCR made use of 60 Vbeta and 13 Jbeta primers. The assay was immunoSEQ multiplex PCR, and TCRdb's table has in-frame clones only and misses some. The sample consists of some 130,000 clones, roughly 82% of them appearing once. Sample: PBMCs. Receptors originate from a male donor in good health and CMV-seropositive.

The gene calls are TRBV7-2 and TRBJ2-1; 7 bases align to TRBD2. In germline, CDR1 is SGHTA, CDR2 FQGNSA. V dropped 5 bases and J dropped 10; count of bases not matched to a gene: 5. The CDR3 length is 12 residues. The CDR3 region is CASSLRLAEQFF. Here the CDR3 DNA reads TGTGCCAGCAGCCTCAGACTAGCCGAGCAGTTCTTC. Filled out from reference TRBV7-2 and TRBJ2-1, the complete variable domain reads GAGVSQSPSNKVTEKGKDVELRCDPISGHTALYWYRQSLGQGLEFLIYFQGNSAPDKSGLPSDRFSAERTGGSVSTLTIQRTQQEDSAVYLCASSLRLAEQFFGPGTRLTVL.

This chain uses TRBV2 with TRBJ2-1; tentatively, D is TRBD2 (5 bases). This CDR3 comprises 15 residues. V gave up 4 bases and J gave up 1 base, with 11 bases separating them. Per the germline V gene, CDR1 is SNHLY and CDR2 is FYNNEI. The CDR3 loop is CASSVLERSYNEQFF. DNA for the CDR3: TGTGCCAGCAGTGTACTAGAGCGGTCCTACAATGAGCAGTTCTTC.

CDR3 sequence reads: CASSSLLEGIQYF. The CDR3 DNA reads as TGTGCCAGCAGTTCCCTTCTGGAGGGCATTCAGTACTTC. This chain links TRBV6-5 with TRBJ2-4; a possible D gene is TRBD2 (6 bases). CDR1 is MNHEY, CDR2 SVGAGI, per germline. CDR3 size: 13 residues. Trimming stripped 4 bases from V and 9 bases from J, with 13 bases between.

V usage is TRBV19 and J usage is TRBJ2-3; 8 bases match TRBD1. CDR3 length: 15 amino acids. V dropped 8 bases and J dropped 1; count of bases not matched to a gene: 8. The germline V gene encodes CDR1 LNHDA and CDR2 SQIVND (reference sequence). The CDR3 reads CASAKPDRGTDTQYF. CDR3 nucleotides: TGTGCCAGTGCGAAGCCGGACAGGGGCACAGATACGCAGTATTTT.

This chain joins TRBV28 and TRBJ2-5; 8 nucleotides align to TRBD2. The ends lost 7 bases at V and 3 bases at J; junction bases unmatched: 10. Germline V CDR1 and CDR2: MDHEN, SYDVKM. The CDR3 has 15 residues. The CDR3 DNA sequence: TGTGCCAGCACCGCGGGGGGAGCGGGGGAAGAGACCCAGTACTTC. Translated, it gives CASTAGGAGEETQYF.

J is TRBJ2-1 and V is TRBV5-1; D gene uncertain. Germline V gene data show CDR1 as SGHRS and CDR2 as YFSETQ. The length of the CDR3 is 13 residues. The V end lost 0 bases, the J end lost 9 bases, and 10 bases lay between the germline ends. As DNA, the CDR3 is TGCGCCAGCAGCTTGGACTACGTATCTGAGCAGTTCTTC. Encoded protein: CASSLDYVSEQFF.

This CDR3 is CASRDGRDEQYF. The CDR3 coding sequence is TGTGCCAGCAGGGACGGGAGGGACGAGCAGTACTTC. The J gene is TRBJ2-7, the V gene TRBV6-5, with 8 bases matching TRBD2. CDR1 is MNHEY, CDR2 SVGAGI, per germline. The CDR3 contains 12 residues. V shed 6 bases, J shed 5 bases, and the junction held 3 bases outside the gene matches.

CDR3 DNA: TGTGCCAGCAGTTTAATGGGCGGGTTCCGTCAGCCCCAGCATTTT. Translated, it gives CASSLMGGFRQPQHF. The chain has TRBV28 and TRBJ1-5, with D unresolved. CDR1 and CDR2 from the germline V gene are MDHEN and SYDVKM. The CDR3 has 15 residues. V was cut by 2 bases and J by 6 bases, with 14 bases left in between.